The rows below give T cell receptor beta chains drawn from one sample of a study of T-cell reconstitution after alpha-beta-depleted transplantation in children. TCRdb used MiXCR to reprocess the PCR reads, holding one entry per CDR3 protein. The repertoire holds approximately 6,200 distinct CDR3 sequences, with approximately 15% as singletons. The input for sequencing was PBMCs, taken before TCRalphabeta/CD19-depleted stem cell transplant. The receptors come from a boy aged 5-17 years with acute lymphoblastic leukemia, due to receive a stem cell transplant. Both conserved end residues are part of each CDR3. D genes are given only for firm matches. Size values are once, few and many counts, or a class for expanded clones, and some rows have none.

size,V,D,J,CDR3,DNA
medium-sized,TRBV7-8,.,TRBJ2-3,CASSFYQRPTDTQYF,TGTGCCAGCAGCTTCTACCAGCGGCCCACAGATACGCAGTATTTT
.,TRBV5-6,.,TRBJ1-4,CDSSTGTPYKKLFF,TGTGACAGCAGCACCGGGACACCCTATAAAAAACTGTTTTTT
medium-sized,TRBV24-1,.,TRBJ2-1,CATAEANPYNEQFF,TGTGCCACCGCCGAAGCGAACCCCTACAATGAGCAGTTCTTC
medium-sized,TRBV15,.,TRBJ1-1,CATRLGQMNTEAFF,TGTGCCACCAGGTTGGGGCAGATGAACACTGAAGCTTTCTTT
.,TRBV5-1,TRBD1,TRBJ1-1,CASSVGQMNTEAFF,TGCGCCAGCAGCGTGGGACAGATGAACACTGAAGCTTTCTTT
large,TRBV12-3/TRBV12-4,.,TRBJ2-5,CASRIWEQETQYF,TGTGCCAGCAGGATCTGGGAACAAGAGACCCAGTACTTC
medium-sized,TRBV12-3/TRBV12-4,TRBD1,TRBJ1-1,CASSVRGANTEAFF,TGTGCCAGCAGTGTCAGGGGGGCGAACACTGAAGCTTTCTTT
medium-sized,TRBV3-1,.,TRBJ1-6,CASTHGGSYNSPLHF,TGTGCCAGCACCCACGGAGGATCCTATAATTCACCCCTCCACTTT
medium-sized,TRBV29-1,.,TRBJ1-2,CSADRGPTGLNYGYTF,TGCAGCGCGGATCGGGGACCGACCGGACTTAACTATGGCTACACCTTC
.,TRBV5-4,.,TRBJ2-1,CASSPQVRSSYNEQFF,TGTGCCAGCAGCCCGCAGGTGCGGAGCTCCTACAATGAGCAGTTCTTC
many,TRBV7-8,TRBD2,TRBJ2-2,CASSLRGVGATGELFF,TGTGCCAGCAGCTTACGGGGGGTAGGAGCCACCGGGGAGCTGTTTTTT
.,TRBV28,.,TRBJ2-5,CASSFPSVRAQDTQYF,TGTGCCAGCAGTTTCCCCTCCGTCAGGGCACAAGATACCCAGTACTTC
medium-sized,TRBV4-3,.,TRBJ1-3,CASSQVGVFGNTIYF,TGCGCCAGCAGCCAAGTAGGGGTTTTTGGAAACACCATATATTTT
medium-sized,TRBV9,.,TRBJ2-4,CASSVSSGAAVNIQYF,TGTGCCAGCAGCGTCAGCTCCGGGGCGGCAGTCAACATTCAGTACTTC
.,TRBV7-7,TRBD1,TRBJ1-1,CGSSLDRGTEASF,TGTGGCAGCAGCTTAGACAGGGGGACTGAAGCTTCCTTT
medium-sized,TRBV29-1,TRBD2,TRBJ2-3,CSVVGAGPGTQYF,TGCAGCGTTGTCGGAGCGGGGCCGGGTACGCAGTATTTT
many,TRBV28,.,TRBJ1-1,CASSSTGLTEAFF,TGTGCCAGCAGTTCCACAGGGTTGACTGAAGCTTTCTTT
medium-sized,TRBV18,TRBD1,TRBJ1-1,CASSSKAGQGYTEAFF,TGTGCCAGCTCGTCTAAGGCCGGACAGGGATACACTGAAGCTTTCTTT
medium-sized,TRBV12-3/TRBV12-4,.,TRBJ1-6,CASRARLNGENSPLHF,TGTGCCAGCAGGGCGCGGTTGAACGGGGAAAATTCACCCCTCCACTTT
medium-sized,TRBV19,.,TRBJ2-7,CASSIAHSRDYEQYF,TGTGCCAGTAGTATAGCGCATTCCCGGGATTACGAGCAGTACTTC
few,TRBV3-2,.,TRBJ1-5,CATCQGIRGRFGNQPQHF,TGTGCCACCTGCCAAGGGATAAGGGGGCGATTCGGCAATCAGCCCCAGCATTTT
few,TRBV28,.,TRBJ1-2,CASSFGEYGYTF,TGTGCCAGCAGTTTTGGAGAGTATGGCTACACCTTC
.,TRBV7-8,TRBD1,TRBJ2-7,CASSLMRGQGEVEQYF,TGTGCCAGCAGCTTAATGAGGGGACAGGGGGAAGTCGAGCAGTACTTC
medium-sized,TRBV6-5,TRBD2,TRBJ2-7,CASSYRAGGPYEQYF,TGTGCCAGCAGTTACCGGGCGGGAGGGCCCTACGAGCAGTACTTC
many,TRBV7-2,TRBD2,TRBJ2-7,CASSLSTKSGGSSYEQYF,TGTGCCAGCAGCTTATCGACTAAGAGCGGGGGGAGCTCCTACGAGCAGTACTTC
medium-sized,TRBV12-3/TRBV12-4,.,TRBJ1-5,CASSLGQLNQPQHF,TGTGCCAGCAGCCTGGGACAACTAAATCAGCCCCAGCATTTT
medium-sized,TRBV5-1,.,TRBJ2-1,CASSLTSPTRNEQFF,TGCGCCAGCAGTCTAACGAGTCCGACTCGTAATGAGCAGTTCTTC
medium-sized,TRBV3-1,.,TRBJ2-5,CASSQARGRPNQETQYF,TGTGCCAGCAGCCAAGCCAGGGGTCGGCCTAACCAAGAGACCCAGTACTTC
medium-sized,TRBV20-1,TRBD1,TRBJ1-2,CSANKPGTESGYTF,TGCAGTGCTAACAAACCCGGGACAGAGAGTGGCTACACCTTC
medium-sized,TRBV29-1,TRBD1,TRBJ2-7,CSALQGDPSYEQYF,TGCAGCGCTCTGCAGGGGGACCCCTCCTACGAGCAGTACTTC
many,TRBV2,TRBD1,TRBJ2-5,CASGTGGQRTQYF,TGTGCCAGCGGGACAGGGGGCCAAAGGACCCAGTACTTC
medium-sized,TRBV10-3,TRBD2,TRBJ2-7,CAIRAGTSSYEQYF,TGTGCCATCAGGGCCGGGACTAGCTCCTACGAGCAGTACTTC
medium-sized,TRBV6-6,.,TRBJ1-5,CASSKIQGNQPQHF,TGTGCCAGCAGCAAGATTCAAGGTAATCAGCCCCAGCATTTT
medium-sized,TRBV4-1,.,TRBJ2-1,CASSQDFLRGGNNEQFF,TGCGCCAGCAGCCAAGATTTTCTCAGAGGGGGGAACAATGAGCAGTTCTTC
medium-sized,TRBV28,TRBD2,TRBJ2-5,CASSFTRGGLRETQYF,TGTGCCAGCAGTTTCACCCGGGGGGGGCTTCGGGAGACCCAGTACTTC
many,TRBV13,TRBD1,TRBJ1-3,CASSGPRDRTGNTIYF,TGTGCCAGCAGCGGACCCCGGGACAGAACTGGAAACACCATATATTTT
medium-sized,TRBV27,.,TRBJ2-1,CASSLSNSYNEQFF,TGTGCCAGCAGTTTGAGCAACTCCTACAATGAGCAGTTCTTC
medium-sized,TRBV20-1,.,TRBJ1-2,CSATARENYGYTF,TGCAGTGCTACTGCCCGGGAGAACTATGGCTACACCTTC
medium-sized,TRBV10-3,.,TRBJ2-1,CAIMEQIYNEQFF,TGTGCCATCATGGAACAGATCTACAATGAGCAGTTCTTC
medium-sized,TRBV2,TRBD2,TRBJ2-3,CAIQGRASTDTQYF,TGTGCCATCCAAGGGAGGGCAAGCACAGATACGCAGTATTTT
.,TRBV7-2,.,TRBJ2-7,CASSLYGGWGPSYEQYF,TGTGCCAGCAGCTTATACGGAGGTTGGGGACCCTCCTACGAGCAGTACTTC
medium-sized,TRBV18,.,TRBJ2-5,CASSPGQEETQYF,TGTGCCAGCTCACCGGGACAAGAAGAGACCCAGTACTTC
medium-sized,TRBV4-1,TRBD1,TRBJ2-1,CASSPGQGPYNEQFF,TGCGCCAGCAGCCCCGGACAGGGGCCTTACAATGAGCAGTTCTTC
medium-sized,TRBV5-1,TRBD2,TRBJ2-1,CASSLDPGGGARDEQFF,TGCGCCAGCAGCCTGGACCCGGGCGGGGGGGCCAGGGATGAGCAGTTCTTC
.,TRBV12-3/TRBV12-4,TRBD2,TRBJ2-3,CTCDGERDLSLSTDTQYF,TGTACCTGCGATGGTGAGCGGGACCTTTCGTTGAGCACAGATACGCAGTATTTT
medium-sized,TRBV12-3/TRBV12-4,.,TRBJ1-1,CASSLANRLTEAFF,TGTGCCAGCAGTTTAGCGAACAGGCTCACTGAAGCTTTCTTT
medium-sized,TRBV20-1,TRBD1,TRBJ2-1,CSAGQGVSPYNEQFF,TGCAGTGCTGGGCAGGGGGTTTCTCCCTACAATGAGCAGTTCTTC
.,TRBV10-3,.,TRBJ2-3,CAISPRLGSDTQYF,TGTGCCATCAGCCCCCGGCTGGGTTCAGATACGCAGTATTTT
.,TRBV28,.,TRBJ2-2,CASSPWPFAGRFTGELFF,TGTGCCAGCAGCCCCTGGCCCTTTGCGGGTCGTTTCACCGGGGAGCTGTTTTTT
medium-sized,TRBV7-2,TRBD1,TRBJ1-4,CASSREGTGRAKLFF,TGTGCCAGCAGCCGCGAGGGGACAGGGCGAGCAAAACTGTTTTTT
.,TRBV12-3/TRBV12-4,.,TRBJ1-1,CASSLGPSTEAFF,TGTGCCAGCAGTTTGGGACCAAGCACTGAAGCTTTCTTT
medium-sized,TRBV28,.,TRBJ1-4,CASSLWQAWSFEKLFF,TGTGCCAGCAGTTTATGGCAGGCCTGGAGTTTCGAAAAACTGTTTTTT
many,TRBV10-3,TRBD2,TRBJ2-5,CAIRPGGLEETQYF,TGTGCCATCAGACCGGGGGGTCTTGAAGAGACCCAGTACTTC
medium-sized,TRBV27,TRBD2,TRBJ2-1,CASTGLAGGFYNEQFF,TGTGCCAGCACCGGACTAGCGGGGGGCTTTTACAATGAGCAGTTCTTC
medium-sized,TRBV9,.,TRBJ1-6,CASSTVYNSPLHF,TGTGCCAGCAGCACCGTCTATAATTCACCCCTCCACTTT
many,TRBV4-1,.,TRBJ2-7,CASSQVDRDYEQYF,TGCGCCAGCAGCCAAGTAGACAGAGACTACGAGCAGTACTTC
medium-sized,TRBV5-6,.,TRBJ2-1,CASSPRPPSNEQFF,TGTGCCAGCAGTCCCCGGCCGCCTAGCAATGAGCAGTTCTTC